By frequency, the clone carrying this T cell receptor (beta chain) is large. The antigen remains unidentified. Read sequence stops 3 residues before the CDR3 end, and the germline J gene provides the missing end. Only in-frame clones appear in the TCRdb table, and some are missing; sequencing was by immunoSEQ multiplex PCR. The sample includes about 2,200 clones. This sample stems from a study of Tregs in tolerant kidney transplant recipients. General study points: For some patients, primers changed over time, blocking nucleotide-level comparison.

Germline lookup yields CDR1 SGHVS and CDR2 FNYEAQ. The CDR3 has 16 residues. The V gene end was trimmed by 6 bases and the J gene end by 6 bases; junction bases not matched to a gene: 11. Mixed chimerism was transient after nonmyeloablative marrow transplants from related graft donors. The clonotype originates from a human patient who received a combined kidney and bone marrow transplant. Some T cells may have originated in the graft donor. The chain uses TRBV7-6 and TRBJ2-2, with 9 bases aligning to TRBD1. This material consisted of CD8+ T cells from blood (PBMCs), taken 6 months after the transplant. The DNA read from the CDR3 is TGTGCCAGCAGTCGGGTGGACAGGGGTTCGCCCGGGGAG. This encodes CASSRVDRGSPGE. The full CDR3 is CASSRVDRGSPGELFF.